A few counts support the clone carrying this T cell receptor beta chain. The data originate from a study of blood T cells in healthy people across ages. Overall study: Template-switching capture recovered about one barcoded beta molecule per two T cells.

Primers used in a second PCR of roughly 6 to 11 cycles were a sample-barcoded 5' primer and a J-beta primer mix. TCRdb called the 5' RACE reads again in MiXCR, with one record for every CDR3 protein. The repertoire includes fewer than 2,000,000 distinct CDR3 sequences, 30% to 40% of them detected once, and 20% to 25% sits in the top ten. Trimming took 3 bases from V and 7 from J; bases not matched to a gene: 7. The CDR3 covers 16 residues. The germline V gene encodes CDR1 SGHTA and CDR2 FQGNSA. The specimen sequenced was blood. The TCR comes from a human donor in good health. The chain links TRBV7-2 to TRBJ2-2; 11 nucleotides align to TRBD1. CDR3 bases: TGTGCCAGCAGCTTCCGGACAGGGGGCGCGGGCGGGGAGCTGTTTTTT. Translation gives CASSFRTGGAGGELFF.